This passage covers 32 T cell receptor beta chains from one sample sequenced in a study of monozygotic twins with inflammatory bowel disease. TCRdb re-called the 5' RACE reads; one entry per CDR3 protein, DNA not given. The data show hundreds of thousands of distinct CDR3 sequences, and the top ten clones hold around 2.4%. Sequencing used blood. The receptors stem from a human donor with ulcerative colitis or Crohn's disease, or a healthy co-twin of an affected twin (not recorded which).

V gene TRBV18 combines with J gene TRBJ1-1; TCRdb names TRBD1, which stays unverified in the absence of DNA. CDR1 KGHSH and CDR2 LQKENI come from the germline V gene. This CDR3 has 13 residues. CDR3 protein: CASSPVGGEEAFF.

This chain joins TRBV14 and TRBJ2-1; TCRdb picks TRBD1, but there is no DNA to check that call. Germline V gene lookup returns CDR1 SGHDN and CDR2 FVKESK. This CDR3 has 12 residues. CDR3 sequence reads: CASSQVGTDQFF.

This rearrangement joins TRBV7-2 to TRBJ2-3; TCRdb's D call, TRBD2, is unchecked because there is no DNA. This CDR3 is built from 16 residues. The germline V gene encodes CDR1 SGHTA and CDR2 FQGNSA. CDR3 region: CASQLGLAGPTDTQYF.

The genes are TRBV11-2 and TRBJ2-5; TCRdb reports TRBD1, a call that lacks DNA to check it against. The CDR3 is 15 residues long. Per germline, CDR1 SGHAT and CDR2 FQNNGV. CDR3: CASSLTDRSRETQYF.

This chain uses TRBV5-1 with TRBJ1-5; TCRdb's assignment of TRBD1 cannot be checked, as there is no DNA. The CDR3 is 15 amino acids. Germline-derived CDR1 and CDR2 are SGHRS and YFSETQ. The chain's CDR3 is CASSSGTGDHQPQHF.

The V call is TRBV28, the J call TRBJ1-5; TCRdb outputs TRBD1, but without DNA this stays unchecked. The CDR3 is made up of 15 amino acids. The V gene's germline CDR1 is MDHEN and CDR2 SYDVKM. The CDR3 reads CASSQGTAPHQPQHF. Full variable domain (missing parts from reference TRBV28 and TRBJ1-5): DVKVTQSSRYLVKRTGEKVFLECVQDMDHENMFWYRQDPGLGLRLIYFSYDVKMKEKGDIPEGYSVSREKKERFSLILESASTNQTSMYLCASSQGTAPHQPQHFGDGTRLSIL.

The chain recombines TRBV3-1 with TRBJ2-7. CDR3 length: 13 amino acids. From germline, CDR1 is LGHDT and CDR2 YNNKEL (reference sequence). The CDR3 here is CASSPFMAYEQYF.

This chain joins TRBV5-1 and TRBJ1-2. CDR1 is SGHRS, CDR2 YFSETQ, per germline. This CDR3 is 15 amino acids long. The CDR3 here is CASSLEGSLNYGYTF.

The gene calls are TRBV28 and TRBJ2-5; the TRBD1 assignment by TCRdb is unverifiable without DNA. Germline assignment: CDR1 MDHEN and CDR2 SYDVKM. The CDR3 length is 15 residues. The CDR3 is CASSLLLAGLETQYF.

J is TRBJ2-1 and V is TRBV7-2. The CDR3 covers 14 residues. Looked up from germline, CDR1 is SGHTA and CDR2 is FQGNSA. Here the CDR3 reads CASSFYSSYNEQFF. The full variable domain, its missing parts supplied by reference TRBV7-2 and TRBJ2-1, is GAGVSQSPSNKVTEKGKDVELRCDPISGHTALYWYRQSLGQGLEFLIYFQGNSAPDKSGLPSDRFSAERTGGSVSTLTIQRTQQEDSAVYLCASSFYSSYNEQFFGPGTRLTVL.

The rearrangement joins TRBV14 to TRBJ1-2; TCRdb picks TRBD1, but there is no DNA to check that call. Germline values: CDR1 SGHDN, CDR2 FVKESK. The CDR3 sequence is 14 residues long. This CDR3 reads CASSPTGGVYGYTF.

The rearrangement links TRBV11-2 to TRBJ2-1; TCRdb selects TRBD2, and the lack of DNA leaves this call unchecked. The length of the CDR3 is 19 residues. Germline-derived CDR1 and CDR2 are SGHAT and FQNNGV. The CDR3 loop is CASSLGGTSGAPSYNEQFF.

The chain's CDR3 is CASSLDEGMGLFEQFF. The V gene is TRBV12-3 or TRBV12-4, the J gene TRBJ2-1; TCRdb lists TRBD2, though no DNA is available to test this call. CDR3 length equals 16 residues.

The rearrangement joins TRBV14 to TRBJ1-1; TCRdb lists TRBD1, though no DNA is available to test this call. Germline-derived CDR1 and CDR2 are SGHDN and FVKESK. The CDR3 consists of 16 residues. CDR3 sequence: CASSQDKGQLNTEAFF.

V and J are TRBV25-1 and TRBJ2-2; the D call from TCRdb, TRBD1, cannot be confirmed without DNA. Per germline, CDR1 MGHDK and CDR2 SYGVNS. CDR3 size: 15 residues. The CDR3: CASSEGTPYTGELFF. Using reference TRBV25-1 and TRBJ2-2 for the parts outside the CDR3, the full variable domain is EADIYQTPRYLVIGTGKKITLECSQTMGHDKMYWYQQDPGMELHLIHYSYGVNSTEKGDLSSESTVSRIRTEHFPLTLESARPSHTSQYLCASSEGTPYTGELFFGEGSRLTVL.

The CDR3 spells CASSLTGGDEQYF. V is TRBV27 and J is TRBJ2-7; as DNA is missing, the TRBD2 call by TCRdb cannot be tested. Per germline, CDR1 MNHEY and CDR2 SMNVEV (reference sequence). CDR3 length equals 13 residues.

The gene calls are TRBV7-8 and TRBJ2-6. Germline-derived CDR1 and CDR2 are SGHVS and FQNEAQ. The CDR3 is 16 amino acids. The CDR3 here is CASSLAGNSGANVLTF. The full variable domain, completed using reference TRBV7-8 and TRBJ2-6, is GAGVSQSPRYKVAKRGQDVALRCDPISGHVSLFWYQQALGQGPEFLTYFQNEAQLDKSGLPSDRFFAERPEGSVSTLKIQRTQQEDSAVYLCASSLAGNSGANVLTFGAGSRLTVL.

The J gene is TRBJ2-2, the V gene TRBV7-8; there is no DNA to check the TCRdb D call of TRBD1. Germline lookup yields CDR1 SGHVS and CDR2 FQNEAQ. The CDR3 totals 14 residues. CDR3 region: CASSWDRLTGELFF.

The chain employs TRBV6-1 and TRBJ2-3. The CDR3 sequence is 15 residues long. CDR1 and CDR2 (germline): MNHNS, SASEGT. CDR3 sequence reads: CASTNDRLSTDTQYF.

This chain's CDR3 is CSARDSGHPYNYGYTF. V is TRBV20-1 and J is TRBJ1-2; TCRdb's D call, TRBD1, is unchecked because there is no DNA. The germline CDR1 and CDR2 sequences are DFQATT and SNEGSKA (reference sequence). The CDR3 is 16 residues long.

The chain links TRBV3-1 to TRBJ2-1. Germline lookup yields CDR1 LGHDT and CDR2 YNNKEL (reference sequence). The CDR3 runs to 14 residues. This chain's CDR3 is CASSQEPRSHEQFF.

This sequence joins TRBV5-6 and TRBJ1-1; TCRdb calls TRBD1, which cannot be checked without DNA. The CDR3 is 13 residues long. Germline-derived CDR1 and CDR2 are SGHDT and YYEEEE. CDR3 region: CASSLRPGTEAFF.

V and J are TRBV6-6 and TRBJ1-1. The CDR3 length is 12 residues. Germline lookup yields CDR1 MNHNY and CDR2 SVGAGI (reference sequence). The CDR3 loop is CASTSMNTEAFF.

This chain joins TRBV29-1 and TRBJ1-1; lacking DNA, the TRBD1 call made by TCRdb goes unchecked. The CDR3 covers 14 residues. Germline CDR1 and CDR2: SQVTM and ANQGSEA. CDR3 sequence reads: CSASKTGANTEAFF.

V usage is TRBV20-1 and J usage is TRBJ2-5; TCRdb selects TRBD2, and the lack of DNA leaves this call unchecked. This CDR3 is 15 amino acids long. The germline CDR1 and CDR2 sequences are DFQATT and SNEGSKA (reference sequence). This chain's CDR3 is CSAKYGTSAQETQYF.

The chain has TRBV5-1 and TRBJ1-4; TCRdb proposes TRBD1, but this gene call is untestable without DNA. Looked up from germline, CDR1 is SGHRS and CDR2 is YFSETQ. The length of the CDR3 is 13 residues. Here the CDR3 reads CASSLEGTIKLFF. Full variable domain (remainder filled in from reference TRBV5-1 and TRBJ1-4): KAGVTQTPRYLIKTRGQQVTLSCSPISGHRSVSWYQQTPGQGLQFLFEYFSETQRNKGNFPGRFSGRQFSNSRSEMNVSTLELGDSALYLCASSLEGTIKLFFGSGTQLSVL.

The J gene is TRBJ1-1, the V gene TRBV7-2; TCRdb's D call of TRBD1 is untestable without DNA. Germline CDR1 reads SGHTA; CDR2 reads FQGNSA. There are 14 residues in the CDR3. CDR3 sequence reads: CASSVDRWNTEAFF.

The chain couples TRBV10-3 to TRBJ2-5; TCRdb returns TRBD1, unconfirmable since there is no DNA. Per germline, CDR1 ENHRY and CDR2 SYGVKD. CDR3 size: 15 residues. CDR3 amino acids: CAISESNRAQETQYF.

The chain has TRBV2 and TRBJ2-5. Germline lookup yields CDR1 SNHLY and CDR2 FYNNEI. The length of the CDR3 is 11 residues. The CDR3 protein is CASKAGETQYF.

The chain is built from TRBV11-3 and TRBJ2-3; the TCRdb D gene call, TRBD2, has no DNA to confirm it. CDR3 size: 18 residues. The germline gives CDR1 SGHNT, CDR2 YENEEA. CDR3 sequence reads: CASSLVGRSGGPADTQYF. Looking up the rest from reference TRBV11-3 and TRBJ2-3 gives the full variable domain: EAGVVQSPRYKIIEKKQPVAFWCNPISGHNTLYWYLQNLGQGPELLIRYENEEAVDDSQLPKDRFSAERLKGVDSTLKIQPAELGDSAVYLCASSLVGRSGGPADTQYFGPGTRLTVL.

This chain joins TRBV7-3 and TRBJ2-7; no DNA is available, so the TRBD1 call from TCRdb remains unchecked. The germline gives CDR1 SGHTA, CDR2 FQGTGA. The CDR3 contains 15 residues. This CDR3 reads CASSLMAGTTYEQYF. The entire variable domain, with the rest obtained from reference TRBV7-3 and TRBJ2-7, is as follows: GAGVSQTPSNKVTEKGKYVELRCDPISGHTALYWYRQSLGQGPEFLIYFQGTGAADDSGLPNDRFFAVRPEGSVSTLKIQRTERGDSAVYLCASSLMAGTTYEQYFGPGTRLTVT.

The chain uses TRBV7-9 and TRBJ2-1; TCRdb lists TRBD1, though no DNA is available to test this call. Germline V CDR1 and CDR2: SEHNR, FQNEAQ (reference sequence). The CDR3 consists of 16 residues. The CDR3 spells CASSSSGLSSYNEQFF.